Presented here are 6 T cell receptor beta chains from one specimen sequenced in a study of radiation and T cells in renal cell carcinoma. Time point indicated: baseline pretreatment blood. Treatment reported: 15 Gy SBRT to primary tumor, nephrectomy 4 weeks later. TCRdb's table, derived via immunoSEQ multiplex PCR, lists solely in-frame clones and lacks some. The profile covers some 150,000 clones, with approximately 87% appearing a single time and roughly a quarter taken by the ten largest. Sequencing was performed on blood, taken from a patient whose treatment included radiotherapy and nephrectomy. The receptors here all came from a woman in her forties or fifties with renal cell carcinoma.

The genes are TRBV4-1 and TRBJ1-6; maybe TRBD1 (5 bases). V dropped 0 bases and J dropped 7 bases, with 13 bases sitting between them. The V gene's germline CDR1 is MGHRA and CDR2 YSYEKL. The CDR3 has 16 amino acids. The CDR3 sequence is CASSQDLSGRNSPLHF. In DNA, the CDR3 is TGCGCCAGCAGCCAAGATCTTTCAGGGAGAAATTCACCCCTCCACTTT.

The chain uses TRBV30 and TRBJ2-5; D assignment may be TRBD1 or TRBD2 (5 bases each). V shed 0 bases and J shed 1 base, with 9 bases lying between them. CDR1 and CDR2 from the germline V gene are GTSNPN and SVGIG (reference sequence). The CDR3 has 14 amino acids. CDR3 in amino acids: CAWSVLGAQETQYF. CDR3 sequence (DNA): TGTGCCTGGAGTGTACTAGGGGCCCAAGAGACCCAGTACTTC.

The genes are TRBV5-1 and TRBJ2-3; 9 bases match TRBD2. V dropped 2 bases and J dropped 4; count of bases not matched to a gene: 8. Germline CDR1 reads SGHRS; CDR2 reads YFSETQ. CDR3 length: 16 residues. This CDR3 is CASSFGTSYPPDTQYF. CDR3 bases: TGCGCCAGCAGCTTCGGGACTAGCTATCCACCAGATACGCAGTATTTT. Based on the CDR3 plus reference TRBV5-1 and TRBJ2-3, the full variable domain is KAGVTQTPRYLIKTRGQQVTLSCSPISGHRSVSWYQQTPGQGLQFLFEYFSETQRNKGNFPGRFSGRQFSNSRSEMNVSTLELGDSALYLCASSFGTSYPPDTQYFGPGTRLTVL.

A single count supports this clone. This rearrangement joins TRBV7-8 to TRBJ2-5, with TRBD1 matching 8 bases. The J segment lost 2 bases and the V segment lost 4 bases, leaving 0 bases of the junction unmatched. This CDR3 contains 13 residues. Germline CDR1 and CDR2: SGHVS and FQNEAQ. Here the CDR3 reads CASSWTGQETQYF. CDR3 bases: TGTGCCAGCAGCTGGACAGGGCAAGAGACCCAGTACTTC.

CDR3 in DNA: TGTGCCAGCAGTTTCTCGGGGAATGAAAAACTGTTTTTT. This sequence encodes CASSFSGNEKLFF. This chain links TRBV27 with TRBJ1-4; D gene unclear. With 3 bases removed from V and 5 bases from J, the gap between germline ends came to 7 bases. The germline gives CDR1 MNHEY, CDR2 SMNVEV (reference sequence). This CDR3 has 13 residues.

The chain uses TRBV10-3 and TRBJ1-2; D may be TRBD1 (6 bases). The CDR3 sequence is 12 residues long. V lost 2 bases and J lost 10, with 11 bases in between. Germline V CDR1 and CDR2: ENHRY, SYGVKD. CDR3 DNA: TGTGCCATCAGTGAGGCACAGGGTGACTACACCTTC. Translating it yields CAISEAQGDYTF.